This entry lists 9 T cell receptor beta chains sequenced from one sample in a study of OX40 agonist ivuxolimab in advanced cancers. Measured with immunoSEQ multiplex PCR; TCRdb has only the in-frame clones, and not every one. Found here are about 40,000 clones, approximately 90% of them singletons; the top ten hold over 20%. This sample comprised CD4+ or CD8+ T cells sorted from blood, obtained in a trial of the OX40 agonist ivuxolimab. The receptors were sampled from an adult with an advanced solid tumor such as melanoma, head and neck, liver or kidney cancer.

This clone is termed medium-sized. Here the CDR3 reads CASSVSYRALNTEAFF. In DNA form, the CDR3 reads TGTGCCAGCAGCGTATCCTACCGGGCCTTGAACACTGAAGCTTTCTTT. The chain carries TRBV9 and TRBJ1-1; D unresolved. Germline assignment: CDR1 SGDLS and CDR2 YYNGEE. Between the trimmed V and J ends, which lost 1 base and 0 bases, there was a span of 13 bases. The CDR3 spans 16 residues.

V usage is TRBV7-9 and J usage is TRBJ1-1; no clear D gene. The CDR3 has 14 residues. CDR1 is SEHNR and CDR2 is FQNEAQ in the germline V gene (reference sequence). V gave up 1 base and J gave up 0 bases, with 6 bases separating them. The CDR3 DNA sequence: TGTGCCAGCAGCTTAGTCCAAGTGAACACTGAAGCTTTCTTT. The encoded protein is CASSLVQVNTEAFF.

The chain links TRBV6-5 to TRBJ1-4; D may be TRBD1 (5 bases). Trimming shortened V by 5 bases and J by 0 bases, and 10 bases separated the two germline ends. Looked up from germline, CDR1 is MNHEY and CDR2 is SVGAGI. CDR3 size: 15 residues. CDR3 in DNA: TGTGCCAGCAGTCATTCAGGGTCAACTAATGAAAAACTGTTTTTT. Translated, it gives CASSHSGSTNEKLFF.

V gene TRBV4-1 combines with J gene TRBJ2-1, with 8 bases aligning to TRBD2. This CDR3 has 16 amino acids. The germline CDR1 and CDR2 sequences are MGHRA and YSYEKL. The ends lost 2 bases at V and 3 bases at J; junction bases unmatched: 6. The CDR3 sequence: CASSQYGTSSYNEQFF. In nucleotides, the CDR3 is TGCGCCAGCAGCCAATACGGGACTAGTAGCTACAATGAGCAGTTCTTC.

This clone has only one observation. The V call is TRBV9, the J call TRBJ2-1; TRBD1 agrees at 8 bases. Trimming cost V 6 bases and J 7 bases; bases outside gene matches: 15. The germline gives CDR1 SGDLS, CDR2 YYNGEE. CDR3 length: 16 residues. The CDR3 here is CASTDGQGITNNEQFF. CDR3 coding DNA: TGTGCCAGCACCGATGGACAGGGAATTACAAATAATGAGCAGTTCTTC.

This clone was recorded a few times. The chain links TRBV27 to TRBJ2-5; TRBD1 matches at 7 bases. Germline V gene data show CDR1 as MNHEY and CDR2 as SMNVEV (reference sequence). Trimming cost V 6 bases and J 2 bases; bases outside gene matches: 12. This CDR3 contains 16 residues. The CDR3 DNA sequence: TGTGCCAGCAGCACCACCTGGACAGGCTTGCAAGAGACCCAGTACTTC. It yields the protein CASSTTWTGLQETQYF.

The V call is TRBV21-1, the J call TRBJ2-3; the table's D gene call, TRBD1, was not cross checked with the DNA. TRBV21-1 is described as a pseudogene. The CDR3 length is 16 residues. The CDR3 DNA reads as TGTGCCAGCAGCAACCCGGGTCTCAGGGTTCCAGATACGCAGTATTTT. Translated, it gives CASSNPGLRVPDTQYF.

This clone has a single count. The chain employs TRBV14 and TRBJ2-5; D is uncertain. CDR1 SGHDN and CDR2 FVKESK come from the germline V gene. Trimming shortened V by 0 bases and J by 4 bases, and 9 bases separated the two germline ends. The CDR3 has 14 amino acids. DNA for the CDR3: TGTGCCAGCAGCCAAGAAGGTGGGCGAGAGACCCAGTACTTC. This codes for CASSQEGGRETQYF.

V is TRBV9 and J is TRBJ2-3; 13 bases line up with TRBD2. CDR1 is SGDLS, CDR2 YYNGEE, per germline. This CDR3 spans 20 amino acids. Unmatched junction bases numbered 18, after V lost 3 bases and J lost 5 bases. The DNA of the CDR3 is TGTGCCAGCAGCGCAGGAGGACCCTGGGGACTAGCGGGACCGGGAGATACGCAGTATTTT. It yields the protein CASSAGGPWGLAGPGDTQYF.